This T cell receptor beta chain was sequenced during a study of early T cells in non-severe SARS-CoV-2 infection. Study findings and constraints: VDJdb matching, biased toward anti-spike CD8 responses, missed private and CD4 specificities.

On this clonotype: What it binds is not known.

V lost 7 bases, J lost 8 bases, and 14 bases lay in between. CDR1 is SEHNR, CDR2 FQNEAQ, per germline (reference sequence). There are 12 residues in the CDR3. Attachment of unique molecular identifiers was made to individual cDNA molecules. Each CDR3 protein is one row after TCRdb ran MiXCR on the 5' RACE reads. This table has around 76,000 distinct CDR3 sequences, more than 14% appearing once. The clonotype was recovered from an adult who was a healthcare worker with PCR-confirmed SARS-CoV-2 infection or an uninfected control (not recorded which). This chain joins TRBV7-9 and TRBJ1-1, with D tentatively TRBD1 (6 bases). This specimen consisted of whole blood, obtained at baseline. CDR3 loop: CASTLSGAEAFF. CDR3 nucleotide sequence: TGTGCCAGCACCCTGTCGGGGGCGGAAGCTTTCTTT.